The rows below give T cell receptor beta chains drawn from one sample of a study of blood T cells in healthy people across ages. MiXCR was run by TCRdb on the 5' RACE reads, yielding one entry per CDR3 protein. This sample carries 1.5 million to 2 million distinct CDR3 sequences, 28% of them seen once, and the ten largest clones take about 8%. Source material: blood. Receptors were obtained from a woman between 25 and 40 years old in good health. Both conserved end residues are part of each CDR3. D genes are given only for firm matches. Expanded clones get a size class; other rows say once, few or many, or leave the size out.

>NA|TRBV11-1|14|TRBJ2-5|many
CASRLTGRQETQYF
TGTGCCAGCAGGTTGACAGGGAGGCAAGAGACCCAGTACTTC
>NA|TRBV5-1|15|TRBJ1-1|few
CASSSDWEGNTEAFF
TGCGCCAGCAGCTCGGACTGGGAGGGAAACACTGAAGCTTTCTTT
>NA|TRBV7-9|14|TRBJ2-1|NA
CASSTPVGGNEQFF
TGTGCCAGCAGCACCCCGGTAGGGGGCAATGAGCAGTTCTTC
>NA|TRBV29-1|13|TRBJ2-5|few
CSVGGQCQETQYF
TGCAGCGTCGGAGGACAGTGCCAAGAGACCCAGTACTTC
>NA|TRBV5-6|14|TRBJ2-1|NA
CASRQGGQPNEHFF
TGTGCCAGCCGCCAGGGGGGCCAGCCCAATGAGCATTTCTTC
>TRBD1|TRBV20-1|13|TRBJ2-7|NA
CSARPTGDYEQYF
TGCAGTGCTAGACCAACAGGGGACTACGAGCAGTACTTC
>TRBD1|TRBV7-2|15|TRBJ2-4|NA
CASSGGGTGKNIQYF
TGTGCCAGCAGCGGAGGGGGGACAGGGAAAAACATTCAGTACTTC
>TRBD2|TRBV5-6|16|TRBJ2-7|few
CASSSPRTSGTCEQYF
TGTGCCAGCAGCTCCCCCAGGACTAGCGGCACCTGCGAGCAGTACTTC
>NA|TRBV18|15|TRBJ2-1|NA
CASSPSRGQRNEQFF
TGTGCCAGCTCACCAAGTCGGGGGCAGCGCAATGAGCAGTTCTTC
>NA|TRBV7-2|17|TRBJ2-2|NA
CASHRSPPVANTGELFF
TGTGCCAGCCATAGATCCCCCCCAGTCGCGAACACCGGGGAGCTGTTTTTT
>NA|TRBV2|15|TRBJ2-5|NA
CASSESAGGGETQYF
TGTGCCAGCAGTGAATCGGCTGGGGGCGGTGAGACCCAGTACTTC
>TRBD1|TRBV7-9|14|TRBJ2-7|NA
CASSQDRGDREQYF
TGTGCCAGCAGCCAGGACAGGGGGGATAGGGAGCAGTACTTC
>TRBD2|TRBV2|17|TRBJ2-5|few
CASSEPGLAGVWETQYF
TGTGCCAGCAGTGAACCCGGGCTAGCGGGGGTTTGGGAGACCCAGTACTTC
>TRBD1|TRBV28|14|TRBJ1-2|once
CASSFRDRGLGYTF
TGTGCCAGCAGTTTTCGGGACAGGGGGCTTGGCTACACCTTC
>NA|TRBV20-1|13|TRBJ1-5|NA
CSASPRLYQPQHF
TGCAGTGCTAGTCCCAGATTATATCAGCCCCAGCATTTT
>NA|TRBV27|12|TRBJ2-7|many
CASSPTRSEQYF
TGTGCCAGCAGTCCCACCCGTTCGGAGCAGTACTTC
>NA|TRBV5-4|14|TRBJ1-1|NA
CASSSERVPAEAFF
TGTGCCAGCAGTTCGGAAAGGGTACCGGCTGAAGCTTTCTTT
>NA|TRBV30|13|TRBJ1-5|NA
CAAGQYSNQPQHF
TGTGCCGCCGGACAGTATAGCAATCAGCCCCAGCATTTT